This TCR beta chain was profiled in a study of neurological immune-mediated disorders (dated by TCRdb to about 2019). Turning to the overall study: Peripheral blood TCR-beta repertoires from HTLV-I-associated myelopathy (HAM/TSP) patients, multiple sclerosis patients and healthy controls were compared by UMI-based sequencing. The cohort comprised 68 subjects: some 15 HAM/TSP patients, approximately 34 multiple sclerosis patients and about 20 healthy controls. The 90 to 120 TCR-beta libraries covered PBMC samples along with longitudinal samples, technical triplicates, and paired sorted CD4+ and CD8+ T-cell subsets. What the study reported, not specific to this receptor: No identical CDR3 amino acid sequences were found to be shared among expanded clones across subjects, suggesting that TCR-beta repertoires were private in all groups. TCR clonal expansion was highest in HAM/TSP patients and lowest in MS patients, with MS patients falling below even healthy controls.

Healthy controls were blood bank volunteers in Maryland, USA. For the unsorted PBMC libraries, 2 million PBMCs were stored in RNAlater at -80 degrees C until RNA extraction and were used to generate the libraries. Peripheral blood was subjected to Ficoll-Hypaque density gradient centrifugation to isolate PBMCs, which were then cryopreserved in liquid nitrogen. Turning to this clonotype: Its antigen specificity is not known. The germline gene is not matched at one end of the junction; a read error may be the cause.

From cysteine to phenylalanine, the CDR3 is 12 amino acids long. Only the CDR3 part of the read is kept: 36 bases, read in frame from the first base. The germline V gene (reference sequence) specifies MNHNY as CDR1 and SVGAGI as CDR2. cDNA was synthesized by template-switch 5'RACE using a primer with a 10-nucleotide random unique molecular identifier that tagged each TCR transcript. Every sequencing run yielded over 170 million TCR-beta sequences covering 15-18 subjects. Total RNA was extracted with the RNeasy kit. TCR-beta VDJ regions were amplified with primers for the TCR constant region and the 5'RACE anchor, using the KAPA Real-time Library Amplification kit. Sample indexes and Illumina adaptors were added in a first PCR, and a second PCR then increased library yield. After Ampure bead purification, the TCR product of roughly 650 bp was size-selected on a 2% E-gel SizeSelection system. Before pooling, library quality was checked on a Bioanalyzer, concentration was measured with Qubit, and libraries were quantified with the Kapa Library Quantification kit. Paired-end 2 x 150 bp sequencing of the libraries was performed on an Illumina HiSeq 2500. To increase sequence diversity, about 23-30% phiX was spiked into each library pool. The original pipeline was this. Quality-filtered reads were processed with the UMI-based MiGEC pipeline, and over 90% of raw TCR sequences were removed by the MiGEC pipeline during error correction. VDJ genes were aligned to IMGT germline references, and clonotypes were defined by unique CDR3 amino acid sequence plus V-J genes. Clonal expansion, Shannon diversity and CDR3 relatedness (CalcPairwiseDistances, ClusterSamples) were evaluated with VDJtools, and phylogenetic trees were built with CLCbio workbench. A clone was classed as expanded if it had 8 or more unique UMIs, a cutoff based on coefficient-of-variation modelling across technical triplicates. Starting from the raw public reads, TCRdb applied fastp trimming at Q25, assembled clones with MiXCR and retained in-frame beta chains. Every entry covers one CDR3 protein and lists the most common genes and DNA from its rows. These V and J calls rely on TCRdb rather than the paper's analysis. Recorded for this sample are tens of thousands of distinct CDR3 sequences; about 26% of them occurred a single time. The ten largest clones add up to over 20% of the sample.

The rearrangement combines TRBV6-6 with TRBJ2-7; the D element could tentatively be TRBD1 or TRBD2, as 5 bases agree for each. The source is a woman between 65 and 79 years old in good health. Input material: PBMCs. The CDR3 has the sequence CASSYGTYKQYF. The bases are TGTGCAAGCAGTTACGGGACCTACAAGCAGTACTTC.